This T cell receptor (beta chain) came from a study of OX40 agonist ivuxolimab in advanced cancers. With respect to the entire study: Ivuxolimab was a fully human IgG2 agonistic monoclonal antibody targeting the costimulatory receptor OX40 (CD134). The dose-escalation cohort was approximately 83% male with a mean age of 60 years, ranging from about 23 to 85. Prior anti-PD-1, anti-PD-L1 or anti-CTLA-4 therapy was permitted, and 30% to 50% of dose-escalation patients had received checkpoint inhibitors. Intravenous ivuxolimab was administered to patients every 2 weeks at six dose levels: 0.01, 0.1, 0.3, 1.5, 3 and 10 mg/kg. The point of sequencing TCRbeta in the periphery was to test whether ivuxolimab changed TCR sequence diversity and drove clonal T-cell expansion. Of the approximately 50 patients in dose escalation, 19 had hepatocellular carcinoma, some 15 had melanoma, 9 had renal cell carcinoma and 9 had head and neck cancer. Partial responses occurred in three dose-escalation patients: two with cutaneous melanoma and one with hepatocellular carcinoma. The paper reports the monotherapy dose-escalation portion (N of about 51 patients) of the phase I ivuxolimab trial. Results and caveats for the whole study, not just this receptor: Partial responders in the 0.1-3.0 mg/kg groups had among the lowest normalized peripheral clonal expansion, especially among CD8+ T cells. Clonal expansion of both CD4+ and CD8+ blood T cells was observed from baseline to week 6 at doses 0.1 to 3.0 mg/kg. Antigen specificity was not determined for the clonally expanded peripheral T cells. On average, CD8+ T cells showed more expanded clones than CD4+ T cells after ivuxolimab. Low levels of normalized T-cell clonal expansion were also shown by some nonresponding patients.

This clone was observed at least ten times. Its antigen is unknown. No clone much larger than this one lies a single base away; base qualities are absent. The trial excluded patients who had a history of autoimmune disease or who were on systemic immunosuppression. Peripheral blood for TCR sequencing was collected from all dose cohorts at baseline, on cycle 4 day 1, and on cycle 7 day 1. Samples came from an open-label, multicenter, first-in-human phase I dose-escalation trial of ivuxolimab. Adults with locally advanced or metastatic head and neck squamous cell, hepatocellular, melanoma or renal cell carcinoma were enrolled in the trial. Before TCR sequencing, CD4+ T cells and CD8+ T cells were sorted from peripheral blood as separate populations. The CDR3 sequence holds 14 residues, the cysteine and phenylalanine included. Only CDR3 DNA remains: 42 bases, in frame from the first base. CDR1 and CDR2 (GTSNPN, SVGIG) derive from the germline V gene (reference sequence). V lost 0 bases and J lost 14 bases; the stretch between them is 17 bases long.

Genomic DNA was extracted from sorted cells for sequencing of the TCRbeta CDR3 region. The immunoSEQ Assay was used for sequencing of TCRbeta CDR3 regions. This is the immuneACCESS table as TCRdb keeps it, with only in-frame sequences that have V and J called. A part of the clones is gone; compared with another copy, unresolved V genes explain less than half, and the rest is unexplained. This sample holds about 82,000 clones; around 78% were observed only once. Approximately 0.79% of the sample rests with the top ten. The specimen was CD4+ or CD8+ T cells sorted from blood, collected in a trial of the OX40 agonist ivuxolimab. The clonotype was recovered from an adult with an advanced solid tumor such as melanoma, head and neck, liver or kidney cancer. The chain joins TRBV30 to TRBJ1-6; the D gene is perhaps TRBD1, on 5 matching bases. The CDR3 is CAWSVSGGPGTLHF. The bases read TGTGCCTGGAGTGTAAGTGGGGGACCTGGGACCCTCCACTTT.